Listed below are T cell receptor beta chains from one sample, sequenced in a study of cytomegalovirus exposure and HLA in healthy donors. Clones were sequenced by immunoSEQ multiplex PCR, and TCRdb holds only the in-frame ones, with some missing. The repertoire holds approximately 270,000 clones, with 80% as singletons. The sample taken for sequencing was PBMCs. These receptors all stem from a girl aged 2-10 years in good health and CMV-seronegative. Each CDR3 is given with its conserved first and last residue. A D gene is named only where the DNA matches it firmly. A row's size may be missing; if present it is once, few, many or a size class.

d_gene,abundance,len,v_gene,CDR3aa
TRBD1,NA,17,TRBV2,CASKDRGPPFSGNTIYF
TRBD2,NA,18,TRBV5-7,CASSWTSGGAKGPNEQFF
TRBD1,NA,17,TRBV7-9,CASSPTPTGGVRNIQYF
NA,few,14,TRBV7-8,CASSSAPGDETQYF
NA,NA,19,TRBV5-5,CASSIGWAGHHNSGNGYTF
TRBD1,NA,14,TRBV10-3,CAISATGTGYGYTF
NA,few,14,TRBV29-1,CSVVNRQAITEAFF
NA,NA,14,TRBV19,CASRRAAGTSPLHF
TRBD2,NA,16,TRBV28,CASSLRAGAYDYEQYF
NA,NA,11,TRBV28,CASSLGLHMYF
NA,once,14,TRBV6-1,CASTVQGFYNEQFF
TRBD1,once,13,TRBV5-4,CASSFQGAGGYTF
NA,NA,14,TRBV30,CAWSVLTGRNEQFF
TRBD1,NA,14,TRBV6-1,CASRGQGWAYEQYF
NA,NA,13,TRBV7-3,CASSNGATYEQYF
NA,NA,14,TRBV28,CASSTGGGLNEQFF
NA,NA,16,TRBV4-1,CASSQDPEGNTGELFF
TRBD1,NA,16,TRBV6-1,CASSADRASDTDTQYF
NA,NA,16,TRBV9,CASSVSPPYSGNTIYF
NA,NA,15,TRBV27,CASSLRTGSYNEQFF
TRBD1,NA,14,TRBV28,CASTQGQGGYGYTF
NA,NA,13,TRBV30,CAWDGLSGNTIYF
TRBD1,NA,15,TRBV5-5,CASSPRTGTSYEQYF
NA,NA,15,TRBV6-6,CASSYSRGSNYGYTF
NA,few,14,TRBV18,CASSHGLPGETQYF
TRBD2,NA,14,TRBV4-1,CASSQLAGSYEQYF
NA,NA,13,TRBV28,CASSLSLAGEQYF
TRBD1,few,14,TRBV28,CASRATGGRETQYF
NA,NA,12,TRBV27,CASSSARRGQFF
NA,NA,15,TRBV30,CAWSVQAGRTYEQYF
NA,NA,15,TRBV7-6,CASSLELAPTYEQYF
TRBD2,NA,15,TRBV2,CASRELAGGIYEQFF
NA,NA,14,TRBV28,CASSFSSSYNEQFF
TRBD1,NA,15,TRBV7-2,CASSPPGQLNTEAFF
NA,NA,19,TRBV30,CAWSVLSSPLPPVNTEAFF
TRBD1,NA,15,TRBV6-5,CASSPPGQGIYEQYF
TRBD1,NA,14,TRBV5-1,CASSPQGSADGYTF
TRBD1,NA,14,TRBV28,CASSSTGWRETQYF
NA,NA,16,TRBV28,CASSLQLDISTGELFF